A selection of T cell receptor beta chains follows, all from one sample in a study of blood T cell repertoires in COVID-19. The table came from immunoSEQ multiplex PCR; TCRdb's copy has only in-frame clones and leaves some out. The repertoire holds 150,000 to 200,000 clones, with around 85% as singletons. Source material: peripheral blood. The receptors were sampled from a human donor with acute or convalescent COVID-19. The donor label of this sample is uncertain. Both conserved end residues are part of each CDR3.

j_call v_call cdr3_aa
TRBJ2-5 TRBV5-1 CASSLTLSFGETQYF
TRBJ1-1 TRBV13 CASSLRTAGGAFF
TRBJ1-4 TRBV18 CASHGGQGFLGLFF
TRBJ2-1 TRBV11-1 CASTTGLAFNEQFF
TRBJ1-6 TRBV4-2 CASSQDFRPENNSPLHF
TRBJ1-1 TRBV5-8 CASSLWGRDTEAFF
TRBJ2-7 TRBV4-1 CASSQTLAVPYEQYF
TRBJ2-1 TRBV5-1 CASSQGGSGAYNEQFF
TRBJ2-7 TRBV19 CASSIRTGTPYEQYF
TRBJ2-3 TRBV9 CASSVGIGQGLAGGTDTQYF